The TCR beta chain described here comes from a study of blood T cell repertoires in COVID-19. Study-wide background: From the United States, Italy and Spain came samples of acute and convalescent COVID-19. T cells, B-cell-depleted T cells, or PBMCs supplied cDNA or gDNA.

With 5 bases removed from V and 4 bases from J, the gap between germline ends came to 14 bases. The CDR3 runs 14 residues. CDR1 and CDR2 (germline): SGHTA, FQGTGA. Authors' data handling: Estimates of nucleated cell counts were drawn from the amplification of reference gene primers. Only in-frame clones appear in the TCRdb table, and some are missing; sequencing was by immunoSEQ multiplex PCR. V, J and clone size were drawn from that table, and D and trimming were deduced from the DNA. This sample carries 150,000 to 200,000 clones, approximately 78% of them seen once, and the ten largest clones take approximately 10%.

The clonotype originates from a human donor in a cohort sampled during active COVID-19. Source material: peripheral blood. V usage is TRBV7-3 and J usage is TRBJ2-5; TRBD2 might be the D (5 bases). The chain's CDR3 is CASSAAGRGETQYF. CDR3 bases: TGTGCCAGCAGCGCCGCTGGGAGAGGAGAGACCCAGTACTTC.